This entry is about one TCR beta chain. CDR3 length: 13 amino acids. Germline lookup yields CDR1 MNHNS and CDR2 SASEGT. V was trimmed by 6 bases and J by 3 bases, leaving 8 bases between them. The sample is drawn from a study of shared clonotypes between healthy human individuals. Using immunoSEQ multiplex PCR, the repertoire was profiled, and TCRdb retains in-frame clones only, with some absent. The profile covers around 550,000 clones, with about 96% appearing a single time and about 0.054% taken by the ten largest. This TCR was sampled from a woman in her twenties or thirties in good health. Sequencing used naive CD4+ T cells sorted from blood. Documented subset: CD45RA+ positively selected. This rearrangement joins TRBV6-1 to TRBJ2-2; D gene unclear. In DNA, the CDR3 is TGTGCCAGCAGCCCTCAATACACCGGGGAGCTGTTTTTT. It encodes CASSPQYTGELFF.